The next 17 T cell receptor beta chains were all read from a single sample in a study of cytomegalovirus exposure and HLA in healthy donors. 13 Jbeta primers and 60 Vbeta primers were used for the PCR. Generated by immunoSEQ multiplex PCR, the TCRdb table keeps only in-frame clones and is missing some. The top ten clones hold 3.5% to 5% of a sample with 150,000 to 200,000 clones, about 70% of them seen once. Sequenced input: PBMCs. These receptors all come from a young woman in good health and CMV-seropositive.

This clone turned up a few times. Here the CDR3 DNA reads TGTGCCAGCAGCCCCTCCAGCGGGGGGGCCGCAGATACGCAGTATTTT. Amino acid sequence: CASSPSSGGAADTQYF. V is TRBV4-2 and J is TRBJ2-3; 10 nucleotides agree with TRBD2. V was clipped by 4 bases and J by 4 bases; unmatched bases: 8. The V gene's germline CDR1 is LGHNA and CDR2 YNFKEQ. The CDR3 is 16 residues long.

The chain links TRBV27 to TRBJ1-1; possible D gene TRBD1, 5 bases. There are 14 residues in the CDR3. Germline CDR1 is MNHEY and CDR2 is SMNVEV (reference sequence). V lost 3 bases, J lost 4 bases, and 12 bases lay in between. The CDR3 region is CASSFLQGGTEAFF. The CDR3 DNA reads as TGTGCCAGCAGTTTCCTCCAGGGAGGCACTGAAGCTTTCTTT.

The rearrangement links TRBV7-2 to TRBJ2-7, with a tentative D call TRBD2 (5 bases). CDR1 SGHTA and CDR2 FQGNSA come from the germline V gene. There are 13 residues in the CDR3. V was cut by 3 bases and J by 5 bases, with 11 bases left in between. The CDR3 spells CASSFREGDEQYF. CDR3 DNA: TGTGCCAGCAGCTTTCGCGAGGGTGACGAGCAGTACTTC.

Written as DNA, the CDR3 is TGTGCCAGCAGCTCCCCGACAGGGCCTAATGAAAAACTGTTTTTT. Translation gives CASSSPTGPNEKLFF. J is TRBJ1-4 and V is TRBV5-6; 7 bases line up with TRBD1. Trimming cost V 3 bases and J 3 bases; bases outside gene matches: 5. This CDR3 is built from 15 residues. CDR1 SGHDT and CDR2 YYEEEE come from the germline V gene.

As concerns this clone: A read error may account for a junction end that differs from germline. The rearrangement uses TRBV23-1 and TRBJ1-1, with 7 positions matching TRBD1. TRBV23-1 is recorded as an ORF, its role being uncertain. CDR3 length: 17 amino acids. The CDR3 spells CVSSQVDMTGQNTEAFF. The DNA for the CDR3 is TGCGTCAGCAGTCAAGTCGATATGACAGGGCAGAACACTGAAGCTTTCTTT.

This rearrangement joins TRBV14 to TRBJ2-1; D possibly corresponds to TRBD2 (6 bases). V was pared by 4 bases and J by 8 bases, with 12 bases between. There are 13 residues in the CDR3. Germline CDR1 is SGHDN and CDR2 is FVKESK. The CDR3 loop is CASSPTSSYEQFF. The CDR3 DNA follows: TGTGCCAGCAGCCCGACTAGTTCGTATGAGCAGTTCTTC.

This sequence joins TRBV10-1 and TRBJ1-3; unclear D gene. V dropped 3 bases and J dropped 4 bases, with 7 bases sitting between them. Germline CDR1 WNHNN, CDR2 SYGVQD (reference sequence). The length of the CDR3 is 13 residues. The DNA of the CDR3 is TGCGCCAGCAGTGACAGCGGAGGAAACACCATATATTTT. It codes for CASSDSGGNTIYF.

In nucleotides, the CDR3 is TGTGCCAGCAGTCCCTGGGGGAGGGGCGAGCAGTACTTC. This encodes CASSPWGRGEQYF. The chain is built from TRBV25-1 and TRBJ2-7, with TRBD2 matching 7 bases. V shed 5 bases and J 6 bases; nucleotides not matched to a gene: 7. The germline CDR1 and CDR2 sequences are MGHDK and SYGVNS. The CDR3 spans 13 residues.

This sequence joins TRBV27 and TRBJ2-7; no firm D call. The CDR3 length is 13 residues. From germline, CDR1 is MNHEY and CDR2 SMNVEV (reference sequence). Trimming took 1 base from V and 9 from J, leaving 13 bases between them. The CDR3 nucleotides read TGTGCCAGCAGTTTATTTTATGAGAACGGGCAGTACTTC. Its translation is CASSLFYENGQYF.

The chain has TRBV6-6 and TRBJ2-1, with TRBD2 identical over 8 bases. Germline V gene lookup returns CDR1 MNHNY and CDR2 SVGAGI (reference sequence). The CDR3 length is 16 residues. J lost 2 bases, V lost 8 bases, and 11 bases had no gene match. CDR3 sequence (DNA): TGTGCCAGCGGAAGATTAGCGGGACCGCCCTACAATGAGCAGTTCTTC. The encoded protein is CASGRLAGPPYNEQFF.

V is TRBV19 and J is TRBJ2-3; possibly TRBD2 for D (5 bases). CDR3 length: 15 residues. Germline loops: CDR1 LNHDA, CDR2 SQIVND (reference sequence). Trimming removed 7 bases at V and 0 bases at J, with 14 bases between. DNA for the CDR3: TGTGCCAGTAAGGACGCGGGCCCAAGCACAGATACGCAGTATTTT. Encoded protein: CASKDAGPSTDTQYF.

This chain connects TRBV6-5 to TRBJ2-3; TRBD2 aligns across 7 bases. V gave up 6 bases and J gave up 13 bases; unmatched junction bases: 7. The CDR3 totals 11 residues. Germline CDR1 MNHEY, CDR2 SVGAGI. The CDR3, as DNA: TGTGCCAGCAGAGCGGGGCCGGTTGAGTATTTT. It encodes CASRAGPVEYF.

This chain uses TRBV2 with TRBJ2-3; D unclear. The germline V gene encodes CDR1 SNHLY and CDR2 FYNNEI. The V end lost 7 bases, the J end lost 0 bases, and 14 bases lay between the germline ends. This CDR3 has 15 amino acids. Here the CDR3 DNA reads TGTGCCAGCATACGCGGCAACCCAAGCACAGATACGCAGTATTTT. This encodes CASIRGNPSTDTQYF. Full variable domain (remainder filled in from reference TRBV2 and TRBJ2-3): EPEVTQTPSHQVTQMGQEVILRCVPISNHLYFYWYRQILGQKVEFLVSFYNNEISEKSEIFDDQFSVERPDGSNFTLKIRSTKLEDSAMYFCASIRGNPSTDTQYFGPGTRLTVL.

V is TRBV7-9 and J is TRBJ2-3, with TRBD2 matching 7 bases. There are 18 residues in the CDR3. The V gene end was trimmed by 4 bases and the J gene end by 0 bases; junction bases not matched to a gene: 13. CDR1 and CDR2 (germline): SEHNR, FQNEAQ (reference sequence). The CDR3 here is CASSSPGEGFDSTDTQYF. The CDR3 nucleotides read TGTGCCAGCAGCTCCCCCGGGGAGGGATTTGACAGCACAGATACGCAGTATTTT.

V is TRBV6-5 and J is TRBJ2-5; D gene unclear. Matching the DNA end better, TRBJ2-7 makes the J call doubtful. CDR3 size: 14 residues. The V gene's germline CDR1 is MNHEY and CDR2 SVGAGI. This CDR3 reads CASSKNENSYEQYF. In nucleotides, the CDR3 is TGTGCCAGCAGCAAGAACGAGAACTCCTACGAGCAGTACTTC.

The chain recombines TRBV5-4 with TRBJ2-2; weak D call: TRBD2 (7 bases). CDR3 length: 14 amino acids. V shed 5 bases and J shed 5 bases, with 13 bases lying between them. Germline CDR1 and CDR2: SGHNT and YYREEE (reference sequence). Here the CDR3 DNA reads TGTGCCAGCAGTTGGGGAGGGGGTACCGGGGAGCTGTTTTTT. Translated: CASSWGGGTGELFF. The whole variable domain, remainder taken from reference TRBV5-4 and TRBJ2-2, is ETGVTQSPTHLIKTRGQQVTLRCSSQSGHNTVSWYQQALGQGPQFIFQYYREEENGRGNFPPRFSGLQFPNYSSELNVNALELDDSALYLCASSWGGGTGELFFGEGSRLTVL.

The gene calls are TRBV5-1 and TRBJ1-4; 9 bases are shared with TRBD1. V lost 2 bases, J lost 3 bases, and 2 bases stayed unmatched. The CDR3 covers 15 residues. Germline loops: CDR1 SGHRS, CDR2 YFSETQ. The CDR3 DNA follows: TGCGCCAGCAGCTTAACAGGGGGCTCTAATGAAAAACTGTTTTTT. It encodes CASSLTGGSNEKLFF.